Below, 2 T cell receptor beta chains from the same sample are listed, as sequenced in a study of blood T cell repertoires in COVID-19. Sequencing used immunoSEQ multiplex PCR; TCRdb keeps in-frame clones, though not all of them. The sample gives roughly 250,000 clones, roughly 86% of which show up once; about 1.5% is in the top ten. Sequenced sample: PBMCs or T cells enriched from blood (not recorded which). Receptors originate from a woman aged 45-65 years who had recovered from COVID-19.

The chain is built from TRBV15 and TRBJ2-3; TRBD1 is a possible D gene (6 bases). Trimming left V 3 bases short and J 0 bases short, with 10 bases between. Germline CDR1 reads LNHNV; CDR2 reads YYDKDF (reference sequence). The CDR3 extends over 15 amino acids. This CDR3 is CATSREQGSTDTQYF. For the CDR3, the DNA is TGTGCCACCAGCAGGGAACAGGGTAGCACAGATACGCAGTATTTT.

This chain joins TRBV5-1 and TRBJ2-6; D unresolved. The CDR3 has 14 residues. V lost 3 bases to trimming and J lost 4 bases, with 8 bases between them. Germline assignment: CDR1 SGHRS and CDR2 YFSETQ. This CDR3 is CASSSESGANVLTF. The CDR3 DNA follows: TGCGCCAGCAGCTCTGAGAGCGGGGCCAACGTCCTGACTTTC.